This T cell receptor beta chain emerged from a study of T cell repertoires in cytomegalovirus infection. On the study more broadly: Recently identified HLA-C-restricted CMV epitopes and well-studied HLA-B-restricted CMV epitopes were used by the study. Public TCR beta signatures marked donors with CMV infection and the matching HLA.

Findings of the study overall: Public TCR beta family frequency separated CMV-and-HLA carriers, including in an independent cohort. In two of eight donors, the top clonotype was HLA-C-restricted CMV-specific.

TCRdb ran MiXCR on the reads and lists one entry per CDR3 protein. The sample shows 50,000 to 65,000 distinct CDR3 sequences, 15% to 25% of them seen only once. Concerning this clonotype: Its antigen remains unidentified.

The germline gives CDR1 SEHNR, CDR2 FQNEAQ (reference sequence). The J segment lost 9 bases and the V segment lost 2 bases, leaving 16 bases of the junction unmatched. There are 17 residues in the CDR3. The genes are TRBV7-9 and TRBJ2-1, with 7 positions matching TRBD2. The sequence derives from a human donor in good health (CMV status not recorded). Some clones in this sample may be carry-over from other donors' samples. Sequenced material: CD8+ T cells from cultured PBMCs, taken from culture after CMV antigen stimulation. The DNA for the CDR3 is TGTGCCAGCAGCTTATCTTGGCGGGAGCCTTCGGTGAGTGAGCAGTTCTTC. This gives the protein CASSLSWREPSVSEQFF.